This T cell receptor (beta chain) came from a study of human T cells and chemical hapten exposure. The study, taken as a whole, reports: Because they had alopecia, donors may respond immunologically unlike healthy people. Controls formed significantly fewer large CDR3 similarity clusters than expanded TCRs did.

Time point in this sample: patch test 1, 2 weeks after DPC sensitization. Treatment given: therapeutic diphenylcyclopropenone sensitization with weekly scalp DPC. The library attached unique molecular identifiers to individual cDNA molecules. In the authors' methods: Samples held a median of roughly 100,000 TCRs, range 23,224–690,600. TCRdb analysed the RACE reads with MiXCR anew, one entry per CDR3 protein. The V and J calls here are based on TCRdb, not the publication. The profile covers 300,000 to 400,000 distinct CDR3 sequences, with 5.5% to 8% appearing a single time and 7% to 10% taken by the ten largest. Germline V gene data show CDR1 as MNHEY and CDR2 as SVGEGT. The CDR3 contains 16 residues. V was clipped by 5 bases and J by 3 bases; unmatched bases: 7. Comment on this clonotype: Its antigen is unidentified.

The chain recombines TRBV6-2 or TRBV6-3 with TRBJ2-6; 7 bases align to TRBD1. The material sequenced was whole blood, taken in connection with sensitization to the hapten diphenylcyclopropenone (DPC). The clonotype was recovered from a woman in her late teens or twenties with alopecia areata. Some clones in this sample may be carry-over from other donors' samples. This CDR3 is CASSLTGAGGANVLTF. In DNA form, the CDR3 reads TGTGCCAGCAGTCTTACAGGGGCAGGTGGGGCCAACGTCCTGACTTTC.